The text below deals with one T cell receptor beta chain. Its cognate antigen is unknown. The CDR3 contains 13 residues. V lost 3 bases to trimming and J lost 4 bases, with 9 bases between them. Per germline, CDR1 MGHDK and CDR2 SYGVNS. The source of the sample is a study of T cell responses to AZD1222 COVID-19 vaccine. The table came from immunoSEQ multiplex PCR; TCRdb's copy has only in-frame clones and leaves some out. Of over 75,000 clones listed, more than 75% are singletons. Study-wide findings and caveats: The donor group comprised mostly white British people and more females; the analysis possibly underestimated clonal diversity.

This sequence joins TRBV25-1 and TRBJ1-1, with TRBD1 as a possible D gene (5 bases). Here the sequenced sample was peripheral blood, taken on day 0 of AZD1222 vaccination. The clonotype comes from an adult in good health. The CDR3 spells CASSESGATEAFF. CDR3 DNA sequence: TGTGCCAGCAGTGAGTCCGGGGCCACTGAAGCTTTCTTT.